These 32 T cell receptor beta chains originate from one sample sequenced in a study of blood T cells in healthy people across ages. A second PCR of 7 to 11 cycles used a sample-barcoded 5' primer and a J-beta primer mix. Each CDR3 protein gets one entry after TCRdb re-called the 5' RACE reads with MiXCR. The sample contains approximately 1,100,000 distinct CDR3 sequences, more than 40% of which appear only once. Specimen: blood. The receptors here all came from a woman in her fifties or sixties in good health.

This clonotype showed up just a few times. The CDR3 here is CASSAPGTGGFNEQFF. CDR3 nucleotides: TGTGCCAGCAGCGCCCCCGGGACAGGGGGCTTCAATGAGCAGTTCTTC. The rearrangement links TRBV9 to TRBJ2-1; TRBD1 matches 12 bases. The CDR3 totals 16 residues. V lost 3 bases and J lost 6; bases outside the gene matches: 7. Germline V gene data show CDR1 as SGDLS and CDR2 as YYNGEE. The full variable domain, its missing parts supplied by reference TRBV9 and TRBJ2-1, is DSGVTQTPKHLITATGQRVTLRCSPRSGDLSVYWYQQSLDQGLQFLIQYYNGEERAKGNILERFSAQQFPDLHSELNLSSLELGDSALYFCASSAPGTGGFNEQFFGPGTRLTVL.

The rearrangement uses TRBV7-2 and TRBJ2-7; maybe TRBD2 (6 bases). V lost 4 bases, J lost 4 bases, and 23 bases lay in between. Germline CDR1 reads SGHTA; CDR2 reads FQGNSA. This CDR3 has 17 amino acids. CDR3 amino acids: CASSSSRGGAGRYEQYF. The CDR3 DNA follows: TGTGCCAGCAGCTCGTCCCGGGGTGGGGCAGGGAGGTACGAGCAGTACTTC.

This clonotype was counted between two and nine times. The rearrangement joins TRBV20-1 to TRBJ2-7, with D possibly called TRBD1 or TRBD2 (6 bases each). This CDR3 is 13 amino acids long. Between the trimmed V and J ends, which lost 3 bases and 8 bases, there was a span of 17 bases. The germline CDR1 and CDR2 sequences are DFQATT and SNEGSKA (reference sequence). CDR3 region: CSARPGHRGKQYF. CDR3 sequence (DNA): TGCAGTGCTAGGCCGGGACACCGGGGGAAGCAGTACTTC.

The V gene is TRBV20-1, the J gene TRBJ1-5; TRBD1 matches at 9 bases. V was pared by 5 bases and J by 0 bases, with 11 bases of the junction left unmatched. The CDR3 spans 17 residues. Germline CDR1 DFQATT, CDR2 SNEGSKA (reference sequence). DNA of the CDR3: TGCAGTGCTTTAAACAGGGGGCGGGAGGTTAGCAATCAGCCCCAGCATTTT. Protein: CSALNRGREVSNQPQHF.

This rearrangement joins TRBV9 to TRBJ2-7, with 9 bases matching TRBD1. Germline CDR1 and CDR2: SGDLS and YYNGEE. V lost 7 bases to trimming and J lost 6 bases; unmatched junction nucleotides: 8. The CDR3 spans 13 residues. Written as DNA, the CDR3 is TGTGCCAGCGGCGCGGGGACAGGGTTCGAGCAGTACTTC. Translation gives CASGAGTGFEQYF.

V gene TRBV28 combines with J gene TRBJ2-1; 11 bases align to TRBD1. V gave up 6 bases and J gave up 4 bases; unmatched junction bases: 8. Germline V CDR1 and CDR2: MDHEN, SYDVKM. This CDR3 is built from 16 residues. CDR3 nucleotide sequence: TGTGCCAGCAGCGTTGGACAGGGGGCGGCATACAATGAGCAGTTCTTC. This codes for CASSVGQGAAYNEQFF. The entire variable domain, with the rest obtained from reference TRBV28 and TRBJ2-1, is as follows: DVKVTQSSRYLVKRTGEKVFLECVQDMDHENMFWYRQDPGLGLRLIYFSYDVKMKEKGDIPEGYSVSREKKERFSLILESASTNQTSMYLCASSVGQGAAYNEQFFGPGTRLTVL.

This clonotype has ten or more counts. The chain links TRBV29-1 to TRBJ2-4; no definite D call. The CDR3 loop spans 15 amino acids. Germline CDR1 SQVTM, CDR2 ANQGSEA. The ends were cut back, 6 bases at V and 1 base at J, with 16 bases in the middle. CDR3 loop: CSVQSPSGAKNIQYF. CDR3 DNA: TGCAGCGTCCAGAGTCCCAGTGGGGCCAAAAACATTCAGTACTTC.

This chain joins TRBV7-2 and TRBJ2-3; D is unclear. Germline assignment: CDR1 SGHTA and CDR2 FQGNSA. V lost 3 bases to trimming and J lost 2 bases, with 15 bases between them. CDR3 length: 16 residues. In DNA form, the CDR3 reads TGTGCCAGCAGCTTCCCACTCGGCTTCGTCACAGATACGCAGTATTTT. This codes for CASSFPLGFVTDTQYF.

This clonotype turned up a few times. The rearrangement uses TRBV12-3 or TRBV12-4 and TRBJ1-2, with a weak D call TRBD1 (5 bases). CDR3 length equals 13 residues. The ends were cut back, 1 base at V and 5 bases at J, with 8 bases in the middle. The CDR3 coding sequence is TGTGCCAGCAGTTTAGGACAGAAGTATGGCTACACCTTC. Its translation is CASSLGQKYGYTF.

On this clonotype: A single base separates this from a much larger clone, so it may be a read error. This chain joins TRBV10-3 and TRBJ2-1; no reliable D call. In germline, CDR1 is ENHRY, CDR2 SYGVKD. There are 11 residues in the CDR3. Written as DNA, the CDR3 is TGTACCATCAGTGAGCGAGGTGAGCAGTTCTTC. Its protein is CTISERGEQFF.

This clonotype was observed at least ten times. V usage is TRBV7-2 and J usage is TRBJ2-5, with 10 bases that match TRBD1. Germline CDR1 SGHTA, CDR2 FQGNSA. V was pared by 5 bases and J by 2 bases, with 2 bases of the junction left unmatched. The length of the CDR3 is 14 residues. The CDR3 here is CASSMDRGQETQYF. CDR3 nucleotides: TGTGCCAGCAGCATGGACAGGGGGCAAGAGACCCAGTACTTC.

The genes are TRBV20-1 and TRBJ2-1, with 7 bases fitting TRBD2. Trimming removed 3 bases from V and 5 bases from J; junction bases left unmatched: 4. The CDR3 length is 13 residues. The germline CDR1 and CDR2 sequences are DFQATT and SNEGSKA (reference sequence). DNA of the CDR3: TGCAGTGCTAGTCGGCTAGCGGACAATGAGCAGTTCTTC. Translating it yields CSASRLADNEQFF.

This clonotype has just a few counts. The V gene is TRBV20-1, the J gene TRBJ2-1; TRBD1 might be the D (6 bases). CDR1 and CDR2 (germline): DFQATT, SNEGSKA (reference sequence). Trimming removed 5 bases at V and 5 bases at J, with 19 bases between. This CDR3 contains 15 residues. The CDR3 DNA follows: TGCAGTGCTCCACAGGGATTTGGCCTCCACAATGAGCAGTTCTTC. It is translated as CSAPQGFGLHNEQFF.

The rearrangement joins TRBV9 to TRBJ2-1; TRBD2 matches at 7 bases. The CDR3 spans 17 residues. Unmatched junction bases numbered 14, after V lost 4 bases and J lost 4 bases. In germline, CDR1 is SGDLS, CDR2 YYNGEE. The CDR3 spells CASSIGASGGGYNEQFF. Here the CDR3 DNA reads TGTGCCAGCAGCATAGGGGCTAGCGGAGGAGGGTACAATGAGCAGTTCTTC.

The sample holds a few counts of this clonotype. This chain links TRBV15 with TRBJ1-2, with a weak D call TRBD1 (5 bases). CDR3 size: 16 residues. V gave up 0 bases and J gave up 0 bases, with 11 bases separating them. Germline values: CDR1 LNHNV, CDR2 YYDKDF (reference sequence). CDR3: CATSRDKGPANYGYTF. CDR3 coding DNA: TGTGCCACCAGCAGAGATAAGGGACCAGCTAACTATGGCTACACCTTC.

The gene calls are TRBV24-1 and TRBJ2-3; TRBD1 might be the D (5 bases). Germline CDR1 is KGHDR and CDR2 is SFDVKD. Trimming removed 9 bases at V and 4 bases at J, with 13 bases between. The CDR3 spans 13 residues. This CDR3 reads CATGRQGSDTQYF. The CDR3 bases are TGTGCCACCGGACGCCAGGGCTCAGATACGCAGTATTTT.

The chain has TRBV20-1 and TRBJ2-1; D is unresolved. Germline values: CDR1 DFQATT, CDR2 SNEGSKA (reference sequence). V gave up 0 bases and J gave up 5 bases, with 11 bases separating them. This CDR3 has 14 residues. The DNA for the CDR3 is TGCAGTGCTAGAGATCTGACGCGGCACAATGAGCAGTTCTTC. Translating gives CSARDLTRHNEQFF.

The genes are TRBV6-5 and TRBJ2-1; 12 bases map to TRBD2. This CDR3 has 13 residues. The V gene's germline CDR1 is MNHEY and CDR2 SVGAGI. After removal of 6 bases from V and 15 bases from J, the junction contained 9 bases not matched to a gene. The CDR3 DNA is TGTGCCAGCAGCGCCGCTACTAGCGGGAGGCCGTTCTTC. Amino acids: CASSAATSGRPFF.

This clonotype was detected a few times. The chain uses TRBV15 and TRBJ2-5; TRBD1 agrees at 7 bases. Judging by the DNA end, TRBJ2-7 fits better; the J call may be wrong. Germline loops: CDR1 LNHNV, CDR2 YYDKDF (reference sequence). The CDR3 extends over 14 amino acids. CDR3 in DNA: TGTGCCACCAGCAGAGCGGGACAGTCCCTCGAGCAGTACTTC. Translating gives CATSRAGQSLEQYF.

Points on this clonotype: Possible read error: a much larger clone is one base away. The chain employs TRBV7-8 and TRBJ2-1, with 8 bases identical to TRBD2. Germline V gives CDR1 SGHVS, CDR2 FQNEAQ. The CDR3 has 16 amino acids. Unmatched junction bases numbered 12, after V lost 5 bases and J lost 6 bases. The CDR3 coding sequence is TGTGCCAGCAGCCCTAGAGCGGGAGTTAACTTCAATGAGCAGTTCTTC. Its translation: CASSPRAGVNFNEQFF.

This chain connects TRBV10-3 to TRBJ2-7, with TRBD2 matching over 10 bases. V lost 5 bases and J lost 5; bases outside the gene matches: 3. Germline loops: CDR1 ENHRY, CDR2 SYGVKD. CDR3 length equals 13 residues. In nucleotides, the CDR3 is TGTGCCATCAGTCTAGCGGGAGTTGACGAGCAGTACTTC. The encoded protein is CAISLAGVDEQYF.

This clonotype was found a few times. V is TRBV3-1 and J is TRBJ2-1; 8 nucleotides agree with TRBD1. CDR1 LGHDT and CDR2 YNNKEL come from the germline V gene (reference sequence). V was pared by 5 bases and J by 8 bases, with 5 bases of the junction left unmatched. CDR3 size: 13 residues. The CDR3: CASSGGQGHEQFF. The CDR3 coding sequence is TGTGCCAGCAGCGGAGGACAGGGACATGAGCAGTTCTTC.

There are a few counts of this clonotype. The rearrangement uses TRBV20-1 and TRBJ2-1; weak D call: TRBD1 (6 bases). CDR1 is DFQATT, CDR2 SNEGSKA, per germline (reference sequence). V was shortened by 0 bases and J by 6 bases, with 15 bases between the two germline ends. There are 15 residues in the CDR3. This CDR3 is CSARDAGAALNEQFF. In nucleotides, the CDR3 is TGCAGTGCTAGAGATGCAGGGGCGGCCCTCAATGAGCAGTTCTTC.

CDR3 DNA: TGTGCCAGCAGCTTATACAGAGCGGATCCATCAGATACGCAGTATTTT. This codes for CASSLYRADPSDTQYF. This chain connects TRBV7-8 to TRBJ2-3, with D possibly being TRBD2 (5 bases). The CDR3 sequence is 16 residues long. Deletions cut 2 bases from V and 4 bases from J, with 16 bases between. The germline gives CDR1 SGHVS, CDR2 FQNEAQ.

In this sample, this clonotype turned up once. J is TRBJ2-1 and V is TRBV20-1; 7 nucleotides align to TRBD2. The CDR3 loop spans 17 amino acids. Germline values: CDR1 DFQATT, CDR2 SNEGSKA (reference sequence). V trimming: 5 bases; J trimming: 6 bases; junction bases outside the gene matches: 19. CDR3 in amino acids: CSAGPGMAGVRSNEQFF. CDR3 bases: TGCAGTGCTGGTCCGGGGATGGCGGGAGTAAGGTCCAATGAGCAGTTCTTC.

The rearrangement links TRBV4-1 to TRBJ2-7; the D is unclear. CDR1 MGHRA and CDR2 YSYEKL come from the germline V gene. The CDR3 runs to 14 residues. V was trimmed by 4 bases and J by 2 bases, leaving 12 bases between them. CDR3 nucleotides: TGCGCCAGCAGCCTCGTGCCAGGCGCCTACGAGCAGTACTTC. Residues: CASSLVPGAYEQYF.

The chain combines TRBV20-1 with TRBJ2-5; 11 bases align to TRBD1. TRBJ2-7 explains the end of the DNA better; the J call may be wrong. The CDR3 is 16 residues long. Per the germline V gene, CDR1 is DFQATT and CDR2 is SNEGSKA (reference sequence). For the CDR3, the DNA is TGCAGTGCTAGGGATTCGGGACAGGGGGGATTGTACGAGCAGTACTTC. This sequence encodes CSARDSGQGGLYEQYF.

This chain joins TRBV28 and TRBJ2-5, with D maybe TRBD2 (7 bases). The CDR3 extends over 14 amino acids. The germline V gene encodes CDR1 MDHEN and CDR2 SYDVKM. The V end lost 7 bases, the J end lost 8 bases, and 20 bases lay between the germline ends. DNA for the CDR3: TGTGCCAGCACCACGACAGAGAGGGGGGGAACCCAGTACTTC. Translated: CASTTTERGGTQYF.

This clonotype was picked up a small number of times. V and J are TRBV6-2 or TRBV6-3 and TRBJ2-7, with D tentatively TRBD1 (6 bases). CDR1 is MNHEY, CDR2 SVGEGT, per germline. The V and J ends lost 3 bases and 2 bases respectively, with 11 bases between them. The CDR3 has 14 residues. Written as DNA, the CDR3 is TGTGCCAGCAGTTATCCCACAGGGCCCTACGAGCAGTACTTC. It encodes CASSYPTGPYEQYF.

The chain is built from TRBV4-2 and TRBJ2-2; D may correspond to TRBD1 or TRBD2 (6 bases each). Germline CDR1 reads LGHNA; CDR2 reads YNFKEQ. Between the trimmed V and J ends, which lost 5 bases and 2 bases, there was a span of 12 bases. The CDR3 sequence is 15 residues long. CDR3 in amino acids: CASSNEGGNTGELFF. The DNA for the CDR3 is TGTGCCAGCAGCAACGAGGGGGGAAACACCGGGGAGCTGTTTTTT.

This rearrangement joins TRBV14 to TRBJ2-1, with 9 bases matching TRBD1. Trimming removed 4 bases from V and 10 bases from J; junction bases left unmatched: 5. This CDR3 is built from 13 residues. CDR1 SGHDN and CDR2 FVKESK come from the germline V gene. CDR3 residues: CASSPGQGREQFF. CDR3 nucleotides: TGTGCCAGCAGCCCGGGACAGGGCAGGGAGCAGTTCTTC.

This clonotype was seen only a few times. The chain carries TRBV15 and TRBJ1-2; TRBD1 might be the D (5 bases). This CDR3 is 16 amino acids long. Germline V lookup: CDR1 LNHNV, CDR2 YYDKDF (reference sequence). Trimming cost V 0 bases and J 5 bases, with 16 bases left between them. The CDR3 sequence is CATSRERNRKTYGYTF. CDR3 bases: TGTGCCACCAGCAGAGAACGTAACAGGAAGACTTATGGCTACACCTTC. The full variable domain, with the rest looked up from reference TRBV15 and TRBJ1-2, is DAMVIQNPRYQVTQFGKPVTLSCSQTLNHNVMYWYQQKSSQAPKLLFHYYDKDFNNEADTPDNFQSRRPNTSFCFLDIRSPGLGDTAMYLCATSRERNRKTYGYTFGSGTRLTVV.